This TCR beta chain is from a study of immune aging and cytomegalovirus after organ transplant (dated by TCRdb to the early 2020s). Study-level background: All transplant recipients received three-drug immunosuppression with prednisone, tacrolimus, and mycophenolate. On the study overall, not on this receptor specifically: Large clones contained a bigger proportion of TEMRA cells, and over time the seven largest clones (approximately 2,000 cells) picked up aged and TEMRA cells and lost TCM cells. CD57 was not measured in the sequencing data, so a conservative gene-based aging definition was used instead. Aged-phenotype cells increased post-transplant regardless of clone size, earlier in large clones (days 200-264) than small clones, following viremia.

The germline V gene gives CDR1 as SGHVS and CDR2 as FQNEAQ. Measured from the cysteine to the phenylalanine, the CDR3 is 14 residues long. Only the CDR3 DNA is retained, 42 bases long and in frame from the first base. Turning to this clonotype: Its binding antigen is unknown. At one of its ends the junction is not consistent with the germline gene, which may arise from a read error.

Library construction relied on single-cell sequencing. Instrument used: Illumina NovaSeq 6000. The BD Rhapsody Targeted mRNA and AbSeq Reagent Kit, in a microwell format, was used for cell capture and library preparation. Libraries covered TCR, sample tags, AbSeq, and targeted mRNA from the Human T-Cell Expression Panel plus custom TOX and TOX2 primers. Libraries were sequenced on an Illumina NovaSeq. In the paper's pipeline: The analysis covered approximately 9,900 cells in total, of which 7,000 to 8,500 were CD8 T cells and around 4,500 were CD8 T cells with an identifiable TCR CDR3. The BD Rhapsody Targeted Analysis Pipeline, including V(D)J processing, was run on the Seven Bridges Genomics platform to process the raw data. SeqGeq 1.6.0 was used for quality control, Sample Tag demultiplexing with Lex-BDSMK, clone identification with VDJ Explorer, and Seurat clustering. Clones making up <1% of CD8 T cells were classified as non-expanded, and clones making up >2.5% of the sample were classified as clonal expansions. The raw public data were reprocessed by TCRdb itself: fastp quality trimming at Q25, MiXCR clonotype calling, in-frame beta chains only. Duplicate CDR3 protein sequences are folded into a single record with the most common DNA and genes. The V and J calls shown here were made by TCRdb, not taken from the authors' results. The table for this sample lists tens of thousands of distinct CDR3 sequences; more than 35% of them were counted only once. In total, the top ten clones hold 25% to 30% of the sample.

Per the publication, the time point label means: five sample-tagged time points from pre-transplant (day -1) to day 368 post-transplant, pooled. Thawed PBMC were stimulated for around 11 hours with a CMV IE-1 overlapping peptide library without transport inhibitors. After thawing, cells rested overnight before stimulation in R10 medium with CD28/CD49d costimulation. The IE-1 peptide library was made up of 15-amino-acid peptides, each overlapping by 11 amino acids. Samples from each time point were barcoded using BD Single-Cell Multiplexing Kit Sample Tags, then pooled and stained with oligo-conjugated anti-CD45RA and sorting antibodies. A BD FACSAria III was used to sort CMV-responsive CD8+CD137+ and CD4+CD154+ T cells at 4-way purity. EDTA vacutainers were used to collect blood, which was then processed with a Ficoll gradient within 1-24 hours.

The sample in question was CMV peptide-activated CD4+ and CD8+ T cells sorted from blood, obtained at five time points, pooled. The cell subset or site label corresponds to: sorted CD8+CD137+ and CD4+CD154+ T cells after less than 15 h CMV IE-1 peptide stimulation. The V and J segments used are TRBV7-8 and TRBJ2-3; tentative D gene TRBD1, with 6 bases matching. This clonotype originated in a female donor who had a heart transplant and CMV viremia. Read as DNA, the sequence is TGTGCCAGCAGCTCGTGGGGGCCCACAGGTACGCAGTATTTT. The translation is CASSSWGPTGTQYF.